Listed below are T cell receptor beta chains from one sample, sequenced in a study of cytomegalovirus exposure and HLA in healthy donors. TCRdb keeps only in-frame clones here, not all; method: immunoSEQ multiplex PCR. The data show about 120,000 clones, approximately 80% seen once. The sequencing sample was made of PBMCs. The receptors stem from a woman aged 25 to 39 in good health and CMV-seronegative. Each CDR3 is given with its conserved first and last residue. The order of the fields is V gene, D gene, J gene, clone size, CDR3 protein, CDR3 DNA. A D gene is named only where the DNA matches it firmly. Clone size appears in some rows only: once, few, many, or a class for an expanded clone.

V: TRBV9
D: NA
J: TRBJ1-1
size: few
CDR3: CASSVEPLTGTEAFF
DNA: TGTGCCAGCAGCGTAGAACCTTTAACGGGCACTGAAGCTTTCTTT

V: TRBV5-1
D: TRBD1
J: TRBJ2-3
size: few
CDR3: CASSVYSGTGATDTQYF
DNA: TGCGCCAGCAGCGTGTACTCCGGGACAGGGGCCACAGATACGCAGTATTTT

V: TRBV5-4
D: TRBD2
J: TRBJ2-1
size: NA
CDR3: CASSLGLAGGYNEQFF
DNA: TGTGCCAGCAGCTTGGGTCTAGCGGGAGGTTACAATGAGCAGTTCTTC

V: TRBV5-1
D: NA
J: TRBJ2-7
size: NA
CDR3: CASSQTGREQYF
DNA: TGCGCCAGCAGCCAGACAGGACGCGAGCAGTACTTC

V: TRBV5-1
D: NA
J: TRBJ2-7
size: NA
CDR3: CASSYGGNSYEQYF
DNA: TGCGCCAGCAGCTACGGGGGAAACTCCTACGAGCAGTACTTC

V: TRBV19
D: NA
J: TRBJ1-1
size: NA
CDR3: CASRPLQGRGTEAFF
DNA: TGTGCCAGTAGACCCCTACAGGGCAGGGGAACTGAAGCTTTCTTT

V: TRBV13
D: TRBD2
J: TRBJ2-1
size: NA
CDR3: CASSFEREGHDEQFF
DNA: TGTGCCAGCAGCTTTGAGCGGGAGGGCCACGATGAGCAGTTCTTC

V: TRBV29-1
D: TRBD2
J: TRBJ2-3
size: NA
CDR3: CSVGPLAGADTQYF
DNA: TGCAGCGTTGGACCGCTAGCGGGAGCAGATACGCAGTATTTT

V: TRBV7-2
D: TRBD1
J: TRBJ2-2
size: NA
CDR3: CASSGTGVGLFF
DNA: TGTGCCAGCAGCGGGACAGGCGTTGGGCTGTTTTTT

V: TRBV27
D: NA
J: TRBJ2-2
size: NA
CDR3: CASSLVSFANTGELFF
DNA: TGTGCCAGCAGTTTAGTTTCGTTCGCGAACACCGGGGAGCTGTTTTTT

V: TRBV7-9
D: NA
J: TRBJ2-3
size: few
CDR3: CASSDDSNWRGADTQYF
DNA: TGTGCCAGCAGTGACGACTCGAATTGGAGGGGCGCAGATACGCAGTATTTT

V: TRBV6-1
D: NA
J: TRBJ1-3
size: NA
CDR3: CASSSAVSGNTIYF
DNA: TGTGCCAGCAGCTCCGCGGTCTCTGGAAACACCATATATTTT

V: TRBV7-8
D: TRBD2
J: TRBJ2-3
size: NA
CDR3: CASSVRTSGSTDTQYF
DNA: TGTGCCAGCAGCGTTCGGACTAGCGGGAGCACAGATACGCAGTATTTT

V: TRBV27
D: TRBD2
J: TRBJ2-1
size: NA
CDR3: CASSLLGFGLAGGNEQFF
DNA: TGTGCCAGCAGTTTACTGGGGTTCGGACTAGCGGGAGGCAATGAGCAGTTCTTC

V: TRBV19
D: TRBD1
J: TRBJ1-2
size: once
CDR3: CASNPGQGRGYTF
DNA: TGTGCCAGTAATCCAGGACAGGGAAGAGGCTACACCTTC

V: TRBV30
D: TRBD1
J: TRBJ1-5
size: NA
CDR3: CAWRDRVDQPQHF
DNA: TGTGCCTGGAGAGACAGGGTGGATCAGCCCCAGCATTTT

V: TRBV28
D: TRBD2
J: TRBJ2-7
size: NA
CDR3: CASSLYLADEQYF
DNA: TGTGCCAGCAGTTTATATCTAGCGGACGAGCAGTACTTC

V: TRBV4-1
D: TRBD1
J: TRBJ1-1
size: NA
CDR3: CASSQGNLKDRANTEAFF
DNA: TGCGCCAGCAGCCAAGGAAATCTCAAGGACAGGGCAAACACTGAAGCTTTCTTT

V: TRBV7-7
D: TRBD1
J: TRBJ2-2
size: NA
CDR3: CASSLAPGGNTGELFF
DNA: TGTGCTAGCAGCTTAGCCCCAGGGGGTAACACCGGGGAGCTGTTTTTT

V: TRBV6-1
D: TRBD2
J: TRBJ2-7
size: NA
CDR3: CASGRASYEQYF
DNA: TGTGCCAGCGGGAGGGCATCCTACGAGCAGTACTTC

V: TRBV7-9
D: NA
J: TRBJ2-1
size: NA
CDR3: CASSITGSSYNEQFF
DNA: TGTGCCAGCAGCATAACAGGGAGCTCCTACAATGAGCAGTTCTTC

V: TRBV19
D: TRBD2
J: TRBJ2-7
size: NA
CDR3: CASRLTSGSMNEQYF
DNA: TGTGCCAGTAGACTAACTAGCGGGAGTATGAACGAGCAGTACTTC

V: TRBV7-2
D: TRBD2
J: TRBJ2-3
size: once
CDR3: CASTWGGSGTDTQYF
DNA: TGTGCCAGCACCTGGGGCGGGAGCGGCACAGATACGCAGTATTTT

V: TRBV7-6
D: NA
J: TRBJ2-7
size: once
CDR3: CASSLMIAVDEQYF
DNA: TGTGCCAGCAGCTTAATGATAGCGGTCGACGAGCAGTACTTC

V: TRBV27
D: NA
J: TRBJ2-7
size: few
CDR3: CASTRSAGYSYEQYF
DNA: TGTGCCAGCACCAGGTCTGCGGGGTACTCCTACGAGCAGTACTTC

V: TRBV19
D: NA
J: TRBJ1-4
size: NA
CDR3: CASSPSSVVSKLFF
DNA: TGTGCCAGTAGCCCCTCGAGTGTCGTGTCAAAACTGTTTTTT

V: TRBV4-3
D: TRBD2
J: TRBJ2-1
size: NA
CDR3: CASSQVLAGIYNEQFF
DNA: TGCGCCAGCAGCCAAGTCCTAGCGGGGATATACAATGAGCAGTTCTTC

V: TRBV7-9
D: TRBD2
J: TRBJ2-1
size: NA
CDR3: CASSLVAGGPQEQFF
DNA: TGTGCCAGCAGCTTAGTAGCGGGAGGACCTCAGGAGCAGTTCTTC

V: TRBV18
D: NA
J: TRBJ2-1
size: NA
CDR3: CASSYSADNEQFF
DNA: TGTGCCAGCTCATATAGCGCTGACAATGAGCAGTTCTTC

V: TRBV7-3
D: TRBD2
J: TRBJ2-3
size: NA
CDR3: CASSDGSGRDDTQYF
DNA: TGTGCCAGCAGCGACGGCAGCGGGAGAGATGATACGCAGTATTTT

V: TRBV29-1
D: NA
J: TRBJ1-1
size: NA
CDR3: CSAMNTEAFF
DNA: TGCAGCGCCATGAACACTGAAGCTTTCTTT

V: TRBV11-1
D: NA
J: TRBJ2-2
size: NA
CDR3: CASSSSIRTVAGELFF
DNA: TGTGCCAGCAGCTCTAGTATCCGGACAGTCGCCGGGGAGCTGTTTTTT

V: TRBV28
D: TRBD1
J: TRBJ2-7
size: NA
CDR3: CASSVPDRDNEQYF
DNA: TGTGCCAGCTCCGTCCCGGACAGGGATAACGAGCAGTACTTC

V: TRBV10-1
D: TRBD1
J: TRBJ2-1
size: NA
CDR3: CASSESPGQGYNEQFF
DNA: TGCGCCAGCAGTGAGTCGCCGGGACAGGGCTACAATGAGCAGTTCTTC

V: TRBV10-1
D: NA
J: TRBJ2-5
size: NA
CDR3: CASSESSPFATQYF
DNA: TGCGCCAGCAGTGAGTCGAGTCCTTTTGCGACCCAGTACTTC

V: TRBV6-1
D: NA
J: TRBJ2-7
size: NA
CDR3: CASSFKTDSYEQYF
DNA: TGTGCCAGCAGTTTCAAGACAGACTCCTACGAGCAGTACTTC

V: TRBV4-3
D: NA
J: TRBJ2-7
size: once
CDR3: CASSSLVGTGDYEQYF
DNA: TGCGCCAGCAGCTCCCTGGTTGGGACTGGGGACTACGAGCAGTACTTC

V: TRBV18
D: TRBD2
J: TRBJ2-2
size: NA
CDR3: CASSPTSGRVAGELFF
DNA: TGTGCCAGCTCACCTACGAGCGGGAGAGTTGCCGGGGAGCTGTTTTTT

V: TRBV2
D: NA
J: TRBJ1-5
size: NA
CDR3: CASSEAPTEGNQPQHF
DNA: TGTGCCAGCAGTGAAGCACCCACTGAGGGCAATCAGCCCCAGCATTTT

V: TRBV2
D: TRBD1
J: TRBJ1-1
size: NA
CDR3: CASRAGQGTEAFF
DNA: TGTGCCAGCAGAGCCGGACAGGGGACTGAAGCTTTCTTT

V: TRBV7-2
D: TRBD1
J: TRBJ1-6
size: NA
CDR3: CASSKTGDNSPLHF
DNA: TGTGCCAGCAGCAAGACAGGGGATAATTCACCCCTCCACTTT

V: TRBV19
D: NA
J: TRBJ2-1
size: NA
CDR3: CASSPDRSSYNEQFF
DNA: TGTGCCAGTAGTCCCGACAGGAGCTCCTACAATGAGCAGTTCTTC

V: TRBV28
D: NA
J: TRBJ1-2
size: NA
CDR3: CASSLFSREGGYTF
DNA: TGTGCCAGCAGTTTATTTAGCCGTGAGGGCGGCTACACCTTC

V: TRBV20-1
D: NA
J: TRBJ2-1
size: NA
CDR3: CSPTSNEQFF
DNA: TGCAGTCCGACTAGCAATGAGCAGTTCTTC

V: TRBV28
D: NA
J: TRBJ2-3
size: few
CDR3: CASSSGLSSLTDTQYF
DNA: TGTGCCAGCAGTTCCGGACTGTCCAGTTTGACAGATACGCAGTATTTT

V: TRBV13
D: NA
J: TRBJ1-1
size: NA
CDR3: CASSFLEGAEAFF
DNA: TGTGCCAGCAGCTTTCTAGAGGGCGCTGAAGCTTTCTTT

V: TRBV7-9
D: TRBD1
J: TRBJ1-1
size: NA
CDR3: CASSPTDRVHTEAFF
DNA: TGTGCCAGCAGCCCGACAGACAGGGTGCACACTGAAGCTTTCTTT

V: TRBV4-3
D: TRBD2
J: TRBJ2-6
size: medium-sized
CDR3: CASSLGTSDSGANVLTF
DNA: TGCGCCAGCAGTCTCGGGACTAGCGACTCTGGGGCCAACGTCCTGACTTTC

V: TRBV5-1
D: NA
J: TRBJ2-5
size: NA
CDR3: CASSPQVFRETQYF
DNA: TGCGCCAGCAGCCCTCAGGTATTTCGGGAGACCCAGTACTTC

V: TRBV5-6
D: TRBD1
J: TRBJ2-7
size: NA
CDR3: CASSLGQGDEQYF
DNA: TGTGCCAGCAGCTTGGGACAGGGTGACGAGCAGTACTTC

V: TRBV11-2
D: NA
J: TRBJ2-5
size: NA
CDR3: CASSPQETQYF
DNA: TGTGCCAGCAGCCCTCAAGAGACCCAGTACTTC

V: TRBV5-1
D: TRBD1
J: TRBJ2-5
size: NA
CDR3: CASSFGQGNQETQYF
DNA: TGCGCCAGCAGCTTCGGACAGGGCAACCAAGAGACCCAGTACTTC

V: TRBV21-1
D: NA
J: TRBJ1-6
size: NA
CDR3: CASRLPENSPLHF
DNA: TGTGCCAGCAGGTTGCCAGAAAATTCACCCCTCCACTTT